Following are 18 T cell receptor beta chains from one sample sequenced in a study of memory CD4+ T cells and cytomegalovirus serostatus. The sort gate was single viable CD3+CD4+CD8-CD45RO+ cells for memory CD4+ T cells. Produced via immunoSEQ multiplex PCR; TCRdb's table is partial and in-frame only. The sample includes around 99,000 clones, about four fifths of them seen just once. The sequenced sample consisted of memory CD4+ T cells from blood. The origin of the receptors is an adult in good health and CMV-seropositive.

The genes are TRBV7-3 and TRBJ2-5; the match to TRBD1 covers 9 bases. From germline, CDR1 is SGHTA and CDR2 FQGTGA. V lost 0 bases to trimming and J lost 5 bases; unmatched junction nucleotides: 4. The CDR3 covers 15 residues. The CDR3 DNA reads TGTGCCAGCAGCTTAACATGGACAGGGGACGAGACCCAGTACTTC. It encodes CASSLTWTGDETQYF.

The chain has TRBV6-6 and TRBJ2-7, with no clear D. Germline CDR1 is MNHNY and CDR2 is SVGAGI (reference sequence). V was shortened by 6 bases and J by 7 bases, with 16 bases between the two germline ends. CDR3 length: 13 residues. Here the CDR3 reads CASSPRSDGEQYF. The CDR3 DNA is TGTGCCAGCAGCCCTCGGTCGGATGGGGAGCAGTACTTC.

This clone came up once. The chain uses TRBV11-1 and TRBJ2-1; 12 nucleotides align to TRBD2. Germline V CDR1 and CDR2: SGHAT, FQDESV (reference sequence). Trimming took 5 bases from V and 9 from J; bases not matched to a gene: 8. The CDR3 runs 15 residues. This CDR3 is CASSILAGGSSEQFF. In nucleotides, the CDR3 is TGTGCCAGCAGCATACTAGCGGGAGGTAGTAGTGAGCAGTTCTTC.

The rearrangement links TRBV18 to TRBJ1-1; D is possibly TRBD1 (5 bases). This CDR3 spans 13 amino acids. V was cut by 4 bases and J by 0 bases, with 6 bases left in between. The germline V gene encodes CDR1 KGHSH and CDR2 LQKENI. The CDR3 is CASSQGMNTEAFF. The DNA for the CDR3 is TGTGCCAGCTCACAGGGGATGAACACTGAAGCTTTCTTT.

This rearrangement joins TRBV7-3 to TRBJ1-1; D might be TRBD1 (6 bases). The V end lost 5 bases, the J end lost 1 base, and 11 bases lay between the germline ends. Germline loops: CDR1 SGHTA, CDR2 FQGTGA. The CDR3 has 14 amino acids. CDR3 region: CASSTGQPNTEAFF. In nucleotides, the CDR3 is TGTGCCAGCAGCACCGGACAGCCGAACACTGAAGCTTTCTTT. The full variable domain, completed using reference TRBV7-3 and TRBJ1-1, is GAGVSQTPSNKVTEKGKYVELRCDPISGHTALYWYRQSLGQGPEFLIYFQGTGAADDSGLPNDRFFAVRPEGSVSTLKIQRTERGDSAVYLCASSTGQPNTEAFFGQGTRLTVV.

V gene TRBV11-2 combines with J gene TRBJ2-2; D remains ambiguous. The CDR3 runs to 11 residues. Germline CDR1 and CDR2: SGHAT and FQNNGV. V shed 8 bases and J shed 3 bases, with 4 bases lying between them. The CDR3 region has the DNA TGTGCCAGCTTCGACACCGGGGAGCTGTTTTTT. Encoded protein: CASFDTGELFF.

V gene TRBV9 combines with J gene TRBJ2-3; 14 bases are shared with TRBD2. After removal of 3 bases from V and 6 bases from J, the junction contained 3 bases not matched to a gene. Germline CDR1 SGDLS, CDR2 YYNGEE. The length of the CDR3 is 15 residues. CDR3 sequence: CASSAGLAGGDTQYF. In nucleotides, the CDR3 is TGTGCCAGCAGCGCCGGACTAGCGGGAGGCGATACGCAGTATTTT.

The chain employs TRBV29-1 and TRBJ1-1; D is unresolved. Per germline, CDR1 SQVTM and CDR2 ANQGSEA. Between the trimmed V and J ends, which lost 3 bases and 5 bases, there was a span of 19 bases. The CDR3 runs 15 residues. CDR3 sequence (DNA): TGCAGCGTTGAGAGAAGGGAGGCCCTATGGACTGAAGCTTTCTTT. Its translation: CSVERREALWTEAFF.

This chain joins TRBV12-5 and TRBJ2-4; D gene ambiguous. The CDR3 is 11 residues long. V lost 7 bases, J lost 8 bases, and 9 bases lay in between. Germline V gene lookup returns CDR1 LGHNT and CDR2 FRNRAP. Here the CDR3 reads CASASTDIQYF. The CDR3 DNA reads TGTGCTAGTGCGAGCACCGACATTCAGTACTTC.

The J gene is TRBJ2-4, the V gene TRBV7-2; 8 bases match TRBD2. The CDR3 length is 13 residues. J was trimmed by 6 bases and V by 5 bases; bases with no gene match: 3. CDR1 is SGHTA, CDR2 FQGNSA, per germline. The CDR3 DNA sequence: TGTGCCAGCAGCCGGGGGGGAGTAAACATTCAGTACTTC. Translated, it gives CASSRGGVNIQYF.

There are a few counts of this clone. V gene TRBV21-1 combines with J gene TRBJ2-1. TRBV21-1 is described as a pseudogene. The CDR3 has 14 residues. The CDR3 DNA is TGTGCCAGCAGCAAAGACAGGGGCGGGGGTGAGCAGTTCTTC. As protein: CASSKDRGGGEQFF.

The chain carries TRBV19 and TRBJ2-5; TRBD2 aligns across 7 bases. V shed 4 bases and J 6 bases; nucleotides not matched to a gene: 5. CDR3 length: 13 residues. CDR1 LNHDA and CDR2 SQIVND come from the germline V gene (reference sequence). Here the CDR3 DNA reads TGTGCCAGTAGTAAGGGCGGGGGAAAGACCCAGTACTTC. Translated, it gives CASSKGGGKTQYF.

This chain connects TRBV5-1 to TRBJ2-7; D gene unclear. Germline V lookup: CDR1 SGHRS, CDR2 YFSETQ. The CDR3 is made up of 15 amino acids. Deletions cut 0 bases from V and 1 base from J, with 11 bases between. DNA of the CDR3: TGCGCCAGCAGCTTGGGGACCGGAATTTCCTACGAGCAGTACTTC. Translated: CASSLGTGISYEQYF.

V is TRBV11-3 and J is TRBJ2-7; perhaps D is TRBD1 or TRBD2 (6 bases each). Deletions cut 1 base from V and 6 bases from J, with 13 bases between. Germline lookup yields CDR1 SGHNT and CDR2 YENEEA. The CDR3 has 14 residues. The CDR3 loop reads CASSLGGAGAEQYF. The CDR3 DNA follows: TGTGCCAGCAGCTTAGGGGGGGCAGGGGCCGAGCAGTACTTC.

The chain uses TRBV18 and TRBJ2-2; 7 bases agree with TRBD2. V lost 2 bases to trimming and J lost 1 base; unmatched junction nucleotides: 7. Per the germline V gene, CDR1 is KGHSH and CDR2 is LQKENI. CDR3 size: 17 residues. The CDR3, as DNA: TGTGCCAGCTCACCATTCGCTAGCGGCTTGAACACCGGGGAGCTGTTTTTT. Protein sequence: CASSPFASGLNTGELFF.

The chain has TRBV28 and TRBJ1-5, with D possibly TRBD1 on 6 matching bases. Deletions cut 5 bases from V and 3 bases from J, with 11 bases between. There are 14 residues in the CDR3. Per the germline V gene, CDR1 is MDHEN and CDR2 is SYDVKM. CDR3 in amino acids: CASSTRQVNQPQHF. As DNA, the CDR3 is TGTGCCAGCAGTACCCGACAGGTCAATCAGCCCCAGCATTTT. The whole variable domain, filled in from reference TRBV28 and TRBJ1-5, reads DVKVTQSSRYLVKRTGEKVFLECVQDMDHENMFWYRQDPGLGLRLIYFSYDVKMKEKGDIPEGYSVSREKKERFSLILESASTNQTSMYLCASSTRQVNQPQHFGDGTRLSIL.

This clone has more than one count but fewer than ten. The chain is built from TRBV2 and TRBJ1-3; no clear D. V lost 6 bases to trimming and J lost 0 bases, with 12 bases between them. Germline values: CDR1 SNHLY, CDR2 FYNNEI. The CDR3 has 15 residues. The CDR3 sequence: CASRASSNSGNTIYF. In nucleotides, the CDR3 is TGTGCCAGCAGGGCCAGTTCGAACTCTGGAAACACCATATATTTT.

This clone was detected only once. CDR3 in DNA: TGTGCCTGGAGACAGGATGATGGCTACACCTTC. Its protein is CAWRQDDGYTF. V usage is TRBV30 and J usage is TRBJ1-2; maybe TRBD1 (5 bases). Trimming removed 3 bases from V and 6 bases from J, with 8 bases in between. CDR1 GTSNPN and CDR2 SVGIG come from the germline V gene (reference sequence). This CDR3 is 11 amino acids long.